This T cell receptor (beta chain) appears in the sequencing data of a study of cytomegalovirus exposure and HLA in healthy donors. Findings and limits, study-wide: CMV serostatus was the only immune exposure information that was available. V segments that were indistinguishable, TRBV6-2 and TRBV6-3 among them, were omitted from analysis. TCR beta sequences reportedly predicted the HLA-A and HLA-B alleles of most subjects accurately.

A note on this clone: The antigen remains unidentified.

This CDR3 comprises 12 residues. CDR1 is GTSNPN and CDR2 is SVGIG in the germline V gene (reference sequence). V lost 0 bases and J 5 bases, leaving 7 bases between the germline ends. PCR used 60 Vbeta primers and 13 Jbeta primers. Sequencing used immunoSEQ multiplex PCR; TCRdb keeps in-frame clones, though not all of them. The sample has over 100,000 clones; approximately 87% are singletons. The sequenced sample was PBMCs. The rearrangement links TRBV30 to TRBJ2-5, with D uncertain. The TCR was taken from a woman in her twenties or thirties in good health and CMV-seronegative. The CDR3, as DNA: TGTGCCTGGAGTGTGGCCAGGGAGACCCAGTACTTC. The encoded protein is CAWSVARETQYF.